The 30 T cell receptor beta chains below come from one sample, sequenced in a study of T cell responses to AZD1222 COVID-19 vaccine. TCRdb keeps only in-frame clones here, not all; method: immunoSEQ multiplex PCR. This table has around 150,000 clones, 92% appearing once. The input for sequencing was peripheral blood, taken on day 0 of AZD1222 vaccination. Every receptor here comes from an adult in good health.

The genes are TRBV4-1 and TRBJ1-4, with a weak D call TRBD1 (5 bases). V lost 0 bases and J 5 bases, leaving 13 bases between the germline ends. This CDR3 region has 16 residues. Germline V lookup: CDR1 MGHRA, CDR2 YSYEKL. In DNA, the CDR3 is TGCGCCAGCAGCCAAGATCTTCAGGGCTTAAATGAAAAACTGTTTTTT. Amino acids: CASSQDLQGLNEKLFF.

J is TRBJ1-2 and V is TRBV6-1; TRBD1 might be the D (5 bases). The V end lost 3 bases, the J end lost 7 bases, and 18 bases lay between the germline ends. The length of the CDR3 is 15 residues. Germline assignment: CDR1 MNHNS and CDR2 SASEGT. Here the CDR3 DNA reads TGTGCCAGCAGTGATCATGGGGCGTTTACCCCTGGCTACACCTTC. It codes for CASSDHGAFTPGYTF.

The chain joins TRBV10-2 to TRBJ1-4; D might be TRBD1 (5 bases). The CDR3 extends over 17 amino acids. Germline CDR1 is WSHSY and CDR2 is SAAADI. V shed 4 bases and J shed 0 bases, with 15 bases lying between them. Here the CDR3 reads CASSGVSTAATNEKLFF. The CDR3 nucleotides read TGCGCCAGCAGTGGGGTGTCGACAGCGGCAACTAATGAAAAACTGTTTTTT.

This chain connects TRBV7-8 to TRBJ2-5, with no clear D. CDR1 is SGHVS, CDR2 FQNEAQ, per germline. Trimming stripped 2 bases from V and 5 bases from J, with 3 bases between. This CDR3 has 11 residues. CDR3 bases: TGTGCCAGCAGCTTATATGAGACCCAGTACTTC. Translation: CASSLYETQYF.

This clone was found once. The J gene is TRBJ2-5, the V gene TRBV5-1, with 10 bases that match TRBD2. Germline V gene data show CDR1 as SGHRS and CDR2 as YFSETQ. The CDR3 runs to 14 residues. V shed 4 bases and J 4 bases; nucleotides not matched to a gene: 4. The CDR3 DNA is TGCGCCAGCAGCCTTACTAGCGGGGCAGAGACCCAGTACTTC. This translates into CASSLTSGAETQYF.

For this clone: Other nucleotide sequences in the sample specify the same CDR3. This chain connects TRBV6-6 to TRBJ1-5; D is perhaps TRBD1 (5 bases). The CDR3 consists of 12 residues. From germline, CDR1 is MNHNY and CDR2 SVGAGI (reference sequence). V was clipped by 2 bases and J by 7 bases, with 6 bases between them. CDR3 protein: CASSYGGQPQHF. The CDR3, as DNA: TGTGCCAGCAGTTACGGGGGGCAGCCCCAGCATTTT.

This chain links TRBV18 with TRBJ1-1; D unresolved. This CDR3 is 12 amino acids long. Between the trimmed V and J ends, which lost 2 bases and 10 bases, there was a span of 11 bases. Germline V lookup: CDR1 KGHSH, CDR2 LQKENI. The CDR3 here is CASSPSGRGAFF. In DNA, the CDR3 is TGTGCCAGCTCACCATCAGGACGTGGAGCTTTCTTT.

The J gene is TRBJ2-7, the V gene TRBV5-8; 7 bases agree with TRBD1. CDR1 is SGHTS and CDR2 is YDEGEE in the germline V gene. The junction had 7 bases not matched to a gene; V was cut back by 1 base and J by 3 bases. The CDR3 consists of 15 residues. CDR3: CASSLLHRTGYEQYF. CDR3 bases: TGTGCCAGCAGCTTGCTCCATAGGACAGGCTACGAGCAGTACTTC.

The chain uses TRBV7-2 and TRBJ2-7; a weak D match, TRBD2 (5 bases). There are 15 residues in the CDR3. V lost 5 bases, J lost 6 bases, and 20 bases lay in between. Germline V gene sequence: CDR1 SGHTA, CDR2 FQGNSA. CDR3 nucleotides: TGTGCCAGCAGCCCGAGACGGGGAGATGTCTCCGAGCAGTACTTC. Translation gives CASSPRRGDVSEQYF.

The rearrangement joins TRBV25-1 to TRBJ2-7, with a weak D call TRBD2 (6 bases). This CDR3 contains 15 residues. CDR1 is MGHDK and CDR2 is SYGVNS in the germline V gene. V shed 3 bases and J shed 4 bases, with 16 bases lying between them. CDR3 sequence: CASSDSGHLYYEQYF. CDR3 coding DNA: TGTGCCAGCAGTGATAGCGGCCACCTCTATTACGAGCAGTACTTC.

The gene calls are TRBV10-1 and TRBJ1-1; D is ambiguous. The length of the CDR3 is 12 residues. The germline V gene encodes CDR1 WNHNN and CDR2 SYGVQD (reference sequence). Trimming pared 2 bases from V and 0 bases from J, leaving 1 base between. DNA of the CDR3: TGCGCCAGCAGTGAGGTGAACACTGAAGCTTTCTTT. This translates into CASSEVNTEAFF.

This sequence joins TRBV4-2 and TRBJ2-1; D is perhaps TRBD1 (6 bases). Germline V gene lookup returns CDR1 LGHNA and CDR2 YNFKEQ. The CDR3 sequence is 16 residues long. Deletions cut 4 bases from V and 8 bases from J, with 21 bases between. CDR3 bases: TGTGCCAGCAGCCCAAGACAGGCTAGTCAGGTCTATGAGCAGTTCTTC. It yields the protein CASSPRQASQVYEQFF.

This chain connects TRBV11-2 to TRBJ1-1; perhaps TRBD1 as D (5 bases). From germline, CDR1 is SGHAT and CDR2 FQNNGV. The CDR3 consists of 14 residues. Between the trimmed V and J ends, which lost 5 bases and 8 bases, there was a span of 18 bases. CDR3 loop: CASSVRGGSREAFF. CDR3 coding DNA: TGTGCCAGCAGCGTGCGGGGGGGTAGTAGGGAAGCTTTCTTT.

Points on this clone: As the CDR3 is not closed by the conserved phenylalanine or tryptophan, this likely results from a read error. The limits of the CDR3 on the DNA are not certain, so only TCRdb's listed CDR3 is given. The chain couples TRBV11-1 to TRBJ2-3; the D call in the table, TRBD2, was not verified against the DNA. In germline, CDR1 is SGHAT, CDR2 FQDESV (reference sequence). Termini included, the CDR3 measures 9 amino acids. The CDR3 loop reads CASSSGTPR.

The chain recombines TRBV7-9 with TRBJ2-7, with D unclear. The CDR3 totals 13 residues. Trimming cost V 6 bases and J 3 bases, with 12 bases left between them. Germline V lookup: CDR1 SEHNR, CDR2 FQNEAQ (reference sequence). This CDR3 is CASRRTLNYEQYF. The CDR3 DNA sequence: TGTGCCAGCAGAAGGACGTTAAACTACGAGCAGTACTTC.

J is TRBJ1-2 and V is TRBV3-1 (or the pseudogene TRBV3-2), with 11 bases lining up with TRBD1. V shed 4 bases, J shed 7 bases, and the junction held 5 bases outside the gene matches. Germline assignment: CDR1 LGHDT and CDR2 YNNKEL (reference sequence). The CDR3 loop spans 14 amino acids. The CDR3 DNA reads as TGTGCCAGCAGCCCGGGGACAGGGGGTGTTGGCTACACCTTC. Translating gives CASSPGTGGVGYTF.

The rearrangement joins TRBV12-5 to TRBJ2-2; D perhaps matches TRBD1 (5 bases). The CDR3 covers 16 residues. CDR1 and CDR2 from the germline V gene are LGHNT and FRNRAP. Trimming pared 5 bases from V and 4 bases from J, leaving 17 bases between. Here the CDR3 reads CASGPDSSSVTGELFF. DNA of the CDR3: TGTGCTAGTGGTCCCGACAGTTCCAGTGTCACCGGGGAGCTGTTTTTT.

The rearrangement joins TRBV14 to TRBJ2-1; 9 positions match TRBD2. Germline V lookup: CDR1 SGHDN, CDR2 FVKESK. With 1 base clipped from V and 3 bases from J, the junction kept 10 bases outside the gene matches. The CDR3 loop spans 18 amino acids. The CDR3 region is CASSQGGSGRRFYNEQFF. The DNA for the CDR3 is TGTGCCAGCAGCCAAGGGGGAAGCGGGAGGAGATTCTACAATGAGCAGTTCTTC. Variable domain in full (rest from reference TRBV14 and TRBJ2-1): EAGVTQFPSHSVIEKGQTVTLRCDPISGHDNLYWYRRVMGKEIKFLLHFVKESKQDESGMPNNRFLAERTGGTYSTLKVQPAELEDSGVYFCASSQGGSGRRFYNEQFFGPGTRLTVL.

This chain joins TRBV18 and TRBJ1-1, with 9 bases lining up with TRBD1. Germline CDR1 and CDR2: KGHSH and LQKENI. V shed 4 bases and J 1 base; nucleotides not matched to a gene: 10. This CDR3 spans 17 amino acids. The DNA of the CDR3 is TGTGCCAGCTCACAACCGGGACAGGGAATGTGGAACACTGAAGCTTTCTTT. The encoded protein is CASSQPGQGMWNTEAFF.

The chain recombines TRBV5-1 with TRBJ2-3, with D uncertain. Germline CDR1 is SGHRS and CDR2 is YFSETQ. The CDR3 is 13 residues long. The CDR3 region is CASGVQYTDTQYF. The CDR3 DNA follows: TGCGCTAGTGGGGTACAGTACACAGATACGCAGTATTTT.

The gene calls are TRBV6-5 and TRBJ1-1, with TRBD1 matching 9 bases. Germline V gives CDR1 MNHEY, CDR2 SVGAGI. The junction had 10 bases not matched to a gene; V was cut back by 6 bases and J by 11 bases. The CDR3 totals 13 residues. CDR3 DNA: TGTGCCAGCAGCGTATGGACAGGGGAAAACGCTTTCTTT. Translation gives CASSVWTGENAFF.

As DNA, the CDR3 is TGTGCCATCAGCGACAGGGGTATCTATGGCTACACCTTC. Its translation: CAISDRGIYGYTF. The chain employs TRBV10-3 and TRBJ1-2; 8 positions match TRBD1. Germline CDR1 ENHRY, CDR2 SYGVKD. V dropped 6 bases and J dropped 4; count of bases not matched to a gene: 4. The length of the CDR3 is 13 residues.

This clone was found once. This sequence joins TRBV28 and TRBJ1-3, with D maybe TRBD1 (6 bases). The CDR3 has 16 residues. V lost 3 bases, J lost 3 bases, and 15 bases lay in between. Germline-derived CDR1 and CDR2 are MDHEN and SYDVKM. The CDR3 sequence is CASSFSSQGIGNTIYF. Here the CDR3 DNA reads TGTGCCAGCAGTTTCTCATCCCAGGGGATTGGAAACACCATATATTTT.

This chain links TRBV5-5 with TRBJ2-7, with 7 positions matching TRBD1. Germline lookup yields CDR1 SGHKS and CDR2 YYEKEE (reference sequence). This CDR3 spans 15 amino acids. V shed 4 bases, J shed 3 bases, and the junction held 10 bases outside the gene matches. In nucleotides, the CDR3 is TGTGCCAGCAGCCCTCGGGACAGCGTGTTCTACGAGCAGTACTTC. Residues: CASSPRDSVFYEQYF.

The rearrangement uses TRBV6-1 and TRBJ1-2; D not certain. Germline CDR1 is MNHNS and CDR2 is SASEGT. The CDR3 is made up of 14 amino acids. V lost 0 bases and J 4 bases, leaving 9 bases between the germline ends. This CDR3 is CASSEAAGSYGYTF. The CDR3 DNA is TGTGCCAGCAGTGAAGCCGCGGGGTCCTATGGCTACACCTTC.

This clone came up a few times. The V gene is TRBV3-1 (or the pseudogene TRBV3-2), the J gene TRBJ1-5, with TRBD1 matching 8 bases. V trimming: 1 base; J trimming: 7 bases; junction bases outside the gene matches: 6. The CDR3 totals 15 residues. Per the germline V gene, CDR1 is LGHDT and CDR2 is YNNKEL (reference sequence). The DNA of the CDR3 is TGTGCCAGCAGCCAAGCTGGACAGGGAAAACAGCCCCAGCATTTT. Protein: CASSQAGQGKQPQHF.

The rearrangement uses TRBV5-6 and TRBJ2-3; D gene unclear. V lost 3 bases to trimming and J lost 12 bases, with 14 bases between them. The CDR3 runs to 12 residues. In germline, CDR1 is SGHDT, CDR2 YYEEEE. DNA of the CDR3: TGTGCCAGCAGCTATGCGACCCCGCTTCAGTATTTT. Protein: CASSYATPLQYF.

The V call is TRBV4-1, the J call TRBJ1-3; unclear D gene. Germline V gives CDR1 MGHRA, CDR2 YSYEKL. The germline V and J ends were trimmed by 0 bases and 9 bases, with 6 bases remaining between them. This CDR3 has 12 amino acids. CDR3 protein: CASSQDEVTIYF. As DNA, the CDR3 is TGCGCCAGCAGCCAAGATGAAGTCACCATATATTTT.

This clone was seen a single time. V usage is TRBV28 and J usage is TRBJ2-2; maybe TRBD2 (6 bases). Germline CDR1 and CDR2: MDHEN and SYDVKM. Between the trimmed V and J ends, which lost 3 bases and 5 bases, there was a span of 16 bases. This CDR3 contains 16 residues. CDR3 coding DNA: TGTGCCAGCAGTTTTCAGAGGACACGGGGGACCGGGGAGCTGTTTTTT. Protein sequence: CASSFQRTRGTGELFF.

The CDR3 DNA sequence: TGTGCCAGCCCTAAGCGCAATAGCAATCAGCCCCAGCATTTT. This translates into CASPKRNSNQPQHF. The chain uses TRBV6-7 and TRBJ1-5; D gene ambiguous. TRBV6-7 is known as an ORF, though its function is uncertain. CDR3 size: 14 residues. The V gene lost 8 bases and the J gene lost 0 bases, with 11 bases spanning the gap.